This T cell receptor (beta chain) is drawn from a study of post-analysis software for immune sequencing data. Study-level results: Five TRBV segments occurring more often in patients than controls included TRBV5-6, TRBV5-1 and TRBV20-1. Compared against controls, patients with multiple sclerosis displayed significantly lower normalized Chao1 diversity.

The CDR3 runs 14 residues. V lost 1 base and J lost 1, with 7 bases in between. Germline-derived CDR1 and CDR2 are SGHTA and FQGNSA. As regards this clonotype: Antigen specificity is unknown.

Carried by the TCR beta cDNA libraries were unique molecular identifiers. Each batch of roughly 0.9 to 10 million T cells produced around 460,000 cDNA molecules. Via MiXCR, TCRdb re-called the PCR reads, giving one row per CDR3 protein. The sample shows approximately 770,000 distinct CDR3 sequences, 46% of them seen only once. The clonotype comes from a girl between 10 and 17 years old with multiple sclerosis. The sample consisted of blood. The gene calls are TRBV7-2 and TRBJ1-1; D gene uncertain. The CDR3 nucleotides are TGTGCCAGCAGCTTAGTGGAGGGGAACACTGAAGCTTTCTTT. Translating it yields CASSLVEGNTEAFF.